This TCR beta chain was observed in a study of T cell repertoires in aging, cancer and after chemotherapy. Study background: Paired samples before and after chemotherapy came from glioblastoma patients receiving temozolomide-based therapy. About 9 million TCR reads were in the whole dataset. Study conclusions and caveats: Across the chemotherapy interval, each cancer cohort showed higher median generation probability, suggesting thymic rebound.

Peripheral blood genomic DNA, not sorted cells or RNA, was the template. TRB rearrangements spanning V, D and J were amplified using mixed TRB-A/B primers. From the multiplex PCR reads, TCRdb called clonotypes with MiXCR, one entry per CDR3 protein. The data contain approximately 2,900 distinct CDR3 sequences, roughly 27% of them singletons. Trimming took 5 bases from V and 8 from J; bases not matched to a gene: 6. The CDR3 consists of 15 residues. From germline, CDR1 is MNHEY and CDR2 SVGAGI. This clonotype is deemed medium-sized. Antigen specificity is unknown. The chain joins TRBV6-5 to TRBJ2-1, with 13 nucleotides matching TRBD2. The sequenced material came from blood. This sequence originates from a human donor with a solid tumor. CDR3 loop: CASSLGLAGVHEQFF. The CDR3 region has the DNA TGTGCCAGCAGTCTAGGACTAGCGGGAGTACATGAGCAGTTCTTC.